This T cell receptor (beta chain) was recovered during a study of vaccination effects on CD4 cells after COVID-19. Expansion of antigen-specific CD4+ T cells with viral peptide pools was carried out by the ViraFEST assay before sequencing. Following 10 days of culture, CD4+ T cells were isolated. On this clone itself: The antigen is unknown.

Trimming removed 5 bases at V and 8 bases at J, with 15 bases between. The CDR3 has 13 residues. The assay was immunoSEQ multiplex PCR, and TCRdb's table has in-frame clones only and misses some. The sample records more than 11,000 clones, approximately 82% being singletons. This rearrangement joins TRBV12-3 or TRBV12-4 to TRBJ1-2, with D unclear. The sample in question was CD4+ T cells from PBMCs cultured with HCoV-229E spike peptides, obtained before COVID-19 vaccination. This TCR was sampled from a human donor who received a COVID-19 vaccine. The CDR3 nucleotides read TGTGCCAGCAGTCCCCGGGGAGTAGGAGGCTACACCTTC. It encodes CASSPRGVGGYTF.